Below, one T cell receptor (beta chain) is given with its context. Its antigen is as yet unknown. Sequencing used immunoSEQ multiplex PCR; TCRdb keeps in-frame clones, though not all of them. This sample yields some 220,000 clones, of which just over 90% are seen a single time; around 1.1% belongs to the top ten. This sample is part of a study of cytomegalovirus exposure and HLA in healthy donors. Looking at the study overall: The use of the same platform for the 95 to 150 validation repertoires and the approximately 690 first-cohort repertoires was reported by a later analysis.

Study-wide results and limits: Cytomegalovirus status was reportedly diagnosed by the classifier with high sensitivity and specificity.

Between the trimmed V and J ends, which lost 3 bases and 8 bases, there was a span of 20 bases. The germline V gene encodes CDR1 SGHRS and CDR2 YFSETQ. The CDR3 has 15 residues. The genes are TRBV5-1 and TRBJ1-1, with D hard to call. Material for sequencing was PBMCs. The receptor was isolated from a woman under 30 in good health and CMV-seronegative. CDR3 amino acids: CASSWSTSPSREAFF. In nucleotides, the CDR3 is TGCGCCAGCAGCTGGAGCACAAGTCCTTCAAGGGAAGCTTTCTTT.